These 16 T cell receptor beta chains originate from one sample sequenced in a study of blood T cell repertoires in COVID-19 (dated by TCRdb to about 2020). The library was prepared using the immunoSEQ multiplex PCR assay. This immuneACCESS table, as held by TCRdb, lists in-frame sequences with V and J called but not all clones. Of the missing ones, under half trace to an unresolved V gene in checked studies; the others have no known cause. Recorded for this sample are around 300,000 clones; about 86% of them occurred a single time. The leading ten clones occupy 2% to 2.5% of the sample. The source material was peripheral blood. All receptors derive from a woman aged 30 to 39 who had recovered from COVID-19.

The chain uses TRBV7-3 and TRBJ2-7, with TRBD2 identical over 13 bases. With V trimmed by 2 bases and J by 2 bases, 6 bases remained unmatched. CDR3 length: 17 residues. Germline CDR1 and CDR2: SGHTA and FQGTGA. In nucleotides, the CDR3 is TGTGCCAGCAGCTTAGCCCCGGGACTAGCGGGGCCCTACGAGCAGTACTTC. It yields the protein CASSLAPGLAGPYEQYF.

The gene calls are TRBV4-3 and TRBJ2-3; the match to TRBD2 covers 7 bases. Germline V lookup: CDR1 LGHNA, CDR2 YSLEER. This CDR3 is built from 16 residues. Trimming took 3 bases from V and 2 from J; bases not matched to a gene: 8. CDR3 in DNA: TGCGCCAGCAGCCAGGAAGCTAGCGGACCCACAGATACGCAGTATTTT. This translates into CASSQEASGPTDTQYF.

The CDR3 DNA reads TGCAGCGGGGGACAGGGGGCAGGCCAGCCCCAGCATTTT. Its protein is CSGGQGAGQPQHF. The rearrangement joins TRBV29-1 to TRBJ1-5, with 12 nucleotides matching TRBD1. V shed 7 bases and J 7 bases; nucleotides not matched to a gene: 5. Germline V gene data show CDR1 as SQVTM and CDR2 as ANQGSEA. This CDR3 region has 13 residues.

The rearrangement uses TRBV5-1 and TRBJ1-5; 9 nucleotides line up with TRBD1. Unmatched junction bases numbered 4, after V lost 2 bases and J lost 7 bases. CDR3 length: 14 amino acids. CDR1 SGHRS and CDR2 YFSETQ come from the germline V gene. For the CDR3, the DNA is TGCGCCAGCAGCTTCTCGGGACAGGGCCAGCCCCAGCATTTT. Translating gives CASSFSGQGQPQHF.

The chain couples TRBV6-4 to TRBJ1-1; D ambiguous. Germline loops: CDR1 MRHNA, CDR2 SNTAGT. The CDR3 length is 13 residues. The germline V and J ends were trimmed by 6 bases and 2 bases, with 10 bases remaining between them. The CDR3 is CASSLGSNTEAFF. The CDR3 bases are TGTGCCAGCAGCCTGGGGAGCAACACTGAAGCTTTCTTT.

This chain uses TRBV7-3 with TRBJ2-3, with 9 bases identical to TRBD2. Germline V CDR1 and CDR2: SGHTA, FQGTGA. The ends lost 1 base at V and 4 bases at J; junction bases unmatched: 9. There are 17 residues in the CDR3. CDR3 in amino acids: CASSLIGLAGAADTQYF. In DNA form, the CDR3 reads TGTGCCAGCAGCTTAATCGGCTTAGCGGGAGCCGCAGATACGCAGTATTTT.

This chain links TRBV4-1 with TRBJ2-3; D unclear. This CDR3 is built from 12 residues. The V and J ends lost 0 bases and 8 bases respectively, with 6 bases between them. Germline loops: CDR1 MGHRA, CDR2 YSYEKL. The CDR3 region is CASSQDRSTQYF. The CDR3, as DNA: TGCGCCAGCAGCCAAGATCGGAGTACGCAGTATTTT.

The CDR3 DNA is TGTGCCAGCCAGACCGACAGGGGTAGAGATGAAGCTTTCTTT. Amino acid sequence: CASQTDRGRDEAFF. The chain couples TRBV28 to TRBJ1-1; 8 bases line up with TRBD1. V lost 8 bases to trimming and J lost 7 bases; unmatched junction nucleotides: 12. The CDR3 runs 14 residues. Germline V lookup: CDR1 MDHEN, CDR2 SYDVKM.

The rearrangement joins TRBV28 to TRBJ1-1; TRBD1 matches at 8 bases. This CDR3 has 16 amino acids. After removal of 0 bases from V and 1 base from J, the junction contained 4 bases not matched to a gene. Germline CDR1 MDHEN, CDR2 SYDVKM. CDR3 in DNA: TGTGCCAGCAGTTTATGGTCGCAGGGGGCGAACACTGAAGCTTTCTTT. It yields the protein CASSLWSQGANTEAFF.

The chain employs TRBV24-1 and TRBJ2-5; maybe TRBD2 (5 bases). CDR1 and CDR2 from the germline V gene are KGHDR and SFDVKD. The V end was cut by 9 bases, the J end by 3 bases, with 7 bases between. CDR3 length equals 11 residues. CDR3 DNA sequence: TGTGCCACCTTGACTAAAGAGACCCAGTACTTC. Its translation: CATLTKETQYF.

The chain links TRBV20-1 to TRBJ2-5; D perhaps matches TRBD2 (5 bases). Per germline, CDR1 DFQATT and CDR2 SNEGSKA (reference sequence). The length of the CDR3 is 10 residues. The chain's CDR3 is CAMREETQYF. CDR3 sequence (DNA): TGCGCCATGCGGGAAGAGACCCAGTACTTC.

The rearrangement uses TRBV29-1 and TRBJ2-1, with 9 bases identical to TRBD2. V lost 5 bases to trimming and J lost 5 bases; unmatched junction nucleotides: 7. The CDR3 consists of 14 residues. The germline V gene encodes CDR1 SQVTM and CDR2 ANQGSEA. CDR3 coding DNA: TGCAGCGTTAAAGCGGGAGGACTCAACAATGAGCAGTTCTTC. Translation: CSVKAGGLNNEQFF.

The chain is built from TRBV6-1 and TRBJ2-6, with a weak D call TRBD2 (6 bases). This CDR3 is built from 18 residues. Trimming shortened V by 2 bases and J by 4 bases, and 18 bases separated the two germline ends. Germline values: CDR1 MNHNS, CDR2 SASEGT. The CDR3 spells CASSEYRGGGVGANVLTF. The DNA for the CDR3 is TGTGCCAGCAGTGAATATAGGGGAGGAGGGGTCGGGGCCAACGTCCTGACTTTC.

This chain uses TRBV29-1 with TRBJ2-7, with 7 bases fitting TRBD1. Germline CDR1 and CDR2: SQVTM and ANQGSEA. This CDR3 region has 14 residues. V shed 3 bases, J shed 3 bases, and the junction held 8 bases outside the gene matches. Here the CDR3 reads CSVEKRQGSYEQYF. The CDR3 nucleotides read TGCAGCGTTGAGAAGCGACAGGGAAGCTACGAGCAGTACTTC.

The genes are TRBV5-1 and TRBJ1-3; 9 bases are shared with TRBD1. In germline, CDR1 is SGHRS, CDR2 YFSETQ. This CDR3 is 16 amino acids long. Trimming cost V 0 bases and J 5 bases; bases outside gene matches: 6. The CDR3 DNA sequence: TGCGCCAGCAGCTTGGGACAGGGGGATTTTAGAAACACCATATATTTT. Protein product: CASSLGQGDFRNTIYF.

This clone occurred once. V gene TRBV4-1 combines with J gene TRBJ1-1; D is undetermined. The germline V gene encodes CDR1 MGHRA and CDR2 YSYEKL. The CDR3 consists of 15 residues. V was clipped by 1 base and J by 2 bases, with 11 bases between them. CDR3 in amino acids: CASSQAVHRNTEAFF. In nucleotides, the CDR3 is TGCGCCAGCAGCCAAGCAGTCCACCGTAACACTGAAGCTTTCTTT.